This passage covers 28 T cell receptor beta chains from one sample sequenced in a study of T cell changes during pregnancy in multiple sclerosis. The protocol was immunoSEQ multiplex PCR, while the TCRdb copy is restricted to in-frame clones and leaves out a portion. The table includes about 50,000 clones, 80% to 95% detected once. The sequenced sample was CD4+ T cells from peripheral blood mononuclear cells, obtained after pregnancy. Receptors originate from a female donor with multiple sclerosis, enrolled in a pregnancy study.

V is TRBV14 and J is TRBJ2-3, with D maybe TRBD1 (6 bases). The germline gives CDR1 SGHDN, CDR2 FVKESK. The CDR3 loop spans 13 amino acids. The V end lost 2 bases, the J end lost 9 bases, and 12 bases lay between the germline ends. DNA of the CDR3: TGTGCCAGCAGCCAACAACAGGGTAGCACGCAGTATTTT. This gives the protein CASSQQQGSTQYF.

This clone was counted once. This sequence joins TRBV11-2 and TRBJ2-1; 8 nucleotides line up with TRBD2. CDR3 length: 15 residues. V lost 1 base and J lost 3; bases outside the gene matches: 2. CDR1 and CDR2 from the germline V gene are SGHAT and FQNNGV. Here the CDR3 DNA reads TGTGCCAGCAGCTTAGTAAGCGGGAGCTACAATGAGCAGTTCTTC. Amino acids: CASSLVSGSYNEQFF.

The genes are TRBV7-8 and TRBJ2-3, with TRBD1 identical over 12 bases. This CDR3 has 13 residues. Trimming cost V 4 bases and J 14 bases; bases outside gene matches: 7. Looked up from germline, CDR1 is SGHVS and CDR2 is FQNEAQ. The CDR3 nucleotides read TGTGCCAGCAGCTCCCGGGACAGGGGGCTTTGGTATTTT. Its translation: CASSSRDRGLWYF.

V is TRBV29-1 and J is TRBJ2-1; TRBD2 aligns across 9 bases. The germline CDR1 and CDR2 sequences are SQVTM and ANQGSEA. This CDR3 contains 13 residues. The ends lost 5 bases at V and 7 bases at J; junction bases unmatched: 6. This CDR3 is CSVQASGTNEQFF. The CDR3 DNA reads TGCAGCGTTCAGGCTAGCGGGACTAATGAGCAGTTCTTC.

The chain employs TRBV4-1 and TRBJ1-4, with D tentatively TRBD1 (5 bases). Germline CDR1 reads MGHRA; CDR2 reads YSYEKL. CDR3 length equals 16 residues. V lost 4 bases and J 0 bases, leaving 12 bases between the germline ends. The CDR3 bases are TGCGCCAGCAGCCTAACTCCAGGGACAACTAATGAAAAACTGTTTTTT. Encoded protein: CASSLTPGTTNEKLFF.

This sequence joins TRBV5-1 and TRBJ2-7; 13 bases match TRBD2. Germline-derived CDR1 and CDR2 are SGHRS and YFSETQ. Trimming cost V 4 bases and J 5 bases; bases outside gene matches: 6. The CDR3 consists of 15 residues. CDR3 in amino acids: CASSPPGLAGHEQYF. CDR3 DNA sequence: TGCGCCAGCAGCCCCCCGGGACTAGCGGGACACGAGCAGTACTTC.

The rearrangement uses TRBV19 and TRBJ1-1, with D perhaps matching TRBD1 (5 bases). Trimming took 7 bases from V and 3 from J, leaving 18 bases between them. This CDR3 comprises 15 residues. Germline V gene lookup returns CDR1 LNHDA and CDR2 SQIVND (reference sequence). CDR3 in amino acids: CASTPGIRGDTEAFF. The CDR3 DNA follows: TGTGCCAGTACCCCCGGTATTCGGGGGGACACTGAAGCTTTCTTT.

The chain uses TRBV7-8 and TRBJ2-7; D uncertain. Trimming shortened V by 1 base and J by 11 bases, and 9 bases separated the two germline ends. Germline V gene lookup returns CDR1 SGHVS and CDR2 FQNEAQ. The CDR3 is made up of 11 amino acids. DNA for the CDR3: TGTGCCAGCAGCTTAGGTACAGCCGAGTACTTC. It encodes CASSLGTAEYF.

CDR3 in amino acids: CASSFAGGGTYEQYF. CDR3 bases: TGTGCCAGCAGCTTTGCGGGAGGGGGAACCTACGAGCAGTACTTC. V and J are TRBV7-6 and TRBJ2-7; 9 bases align to TRBD2. The CDR3 contains 15 residues. From germline, CDR1 is SGHVS and CDR2 FNYEAQ. With V trimmed by 3 bases and J by 2 bases, 5 bases remained unmatched.

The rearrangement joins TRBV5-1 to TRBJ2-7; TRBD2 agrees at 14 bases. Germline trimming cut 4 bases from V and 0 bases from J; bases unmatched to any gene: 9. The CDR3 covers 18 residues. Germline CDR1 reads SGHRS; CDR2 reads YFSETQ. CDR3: CASSTGLAGDFSSYEQYF. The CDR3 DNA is TGCGCCAGCAGCACGGGACTAGCGGGGGATTTTAGCTCCTACGAGCAGTACTTC.

In DNA, the CDR3 is TGCGCCAGCAGCCAAGTAGGTTACAGGGCTAACTATGGCTACACCTTC. Translated, it gives CASSQVGYRANYGYTF. The rearrangement links TRBV4-1 to TRBJ1-2; D is possibly TRBD1 (6 bases). The V gene's germline CDR1 is MGHRA and CDR2 YSYEKL. V was cut by 1 base and J by 0 bases, with 12 bases left in between. CDR3 length: 16 amino acids.

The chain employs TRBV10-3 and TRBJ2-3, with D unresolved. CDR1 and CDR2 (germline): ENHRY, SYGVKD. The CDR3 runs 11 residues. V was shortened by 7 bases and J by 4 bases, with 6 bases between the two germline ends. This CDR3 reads CAIKAADTQYF. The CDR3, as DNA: TGTGCCATCAAGGCGGCAGATACGCAGTATTTT.

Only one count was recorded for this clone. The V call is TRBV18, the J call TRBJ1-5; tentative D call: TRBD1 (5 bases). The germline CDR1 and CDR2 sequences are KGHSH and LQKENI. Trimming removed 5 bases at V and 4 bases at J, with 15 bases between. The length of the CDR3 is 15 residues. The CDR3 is CASSYQGGANQPQHF. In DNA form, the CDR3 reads TGTGCCAGCTCATACCAGGGAGGCGCGAATCAGCCCCAGCATTTT.

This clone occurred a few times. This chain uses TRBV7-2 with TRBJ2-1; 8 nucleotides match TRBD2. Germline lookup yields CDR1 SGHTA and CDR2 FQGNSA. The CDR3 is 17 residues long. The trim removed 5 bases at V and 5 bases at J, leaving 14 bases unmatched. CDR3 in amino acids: CASSPALAGTSNNEQFF. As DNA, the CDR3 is TGTGCCAGCAGCCCCGCGTTAGCGGGAACCTCGAACAATGAGCAGTTCTTC.

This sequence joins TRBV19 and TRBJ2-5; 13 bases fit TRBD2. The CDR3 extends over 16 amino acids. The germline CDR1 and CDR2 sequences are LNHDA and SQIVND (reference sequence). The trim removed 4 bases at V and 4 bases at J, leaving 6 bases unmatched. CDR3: CASSNTSGRAGETQYF. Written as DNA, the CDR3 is TGTGCCAGTAGTAATACTAGCGGGAGGGCCGGAGAGACCCAGTACTTC.

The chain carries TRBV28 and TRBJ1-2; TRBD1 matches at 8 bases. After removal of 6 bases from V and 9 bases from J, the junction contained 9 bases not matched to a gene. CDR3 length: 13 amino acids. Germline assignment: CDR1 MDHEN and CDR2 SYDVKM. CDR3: CASRPGTGFSYTF. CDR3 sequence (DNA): TGTGCCAGCAGGCCCGGGACAGGCTTTAGCTACACCTTC.

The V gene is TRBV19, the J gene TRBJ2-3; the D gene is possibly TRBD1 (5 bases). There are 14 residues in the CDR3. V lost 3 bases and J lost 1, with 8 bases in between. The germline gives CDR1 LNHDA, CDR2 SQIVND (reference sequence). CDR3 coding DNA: TGTGCCAGTAGTATGAACAGGCGCACAGATACGCAGTATTTT. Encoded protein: CASSMNRRTDTQYF.

CDR3: CASSFPGLAGDTGELFF. The DNA of the CDR3 is TGTGCCAGTAGTTTCCCGGGACTAGCGGGAGACACCGGGGAGCTGTTTTTT. The chain carries TRBV19 and TRBJ2-2; 14 nucleotides align to TRBD2. The CDR3 has 17 amino acids. J lost 3 bases, V lost 5 bases, and 5 bases had no gene match. Germline V CDR1 and CDR2: LNHDA, SQIVND (reference sequence). The complete variable domain, with remaining parts taken from reference TRBV19 and TRBJ2-2, reads DGGITQSPKYLFRKEGQNVTLSCEQNLNHDAMYWYRQDPGQGLRLIYYSQIVNDFQKGDIAEGYSVSREKKESFPLTVTSAQKNPTAFYLCASSFPGLAGDTGELFFGEGSRLTVL.

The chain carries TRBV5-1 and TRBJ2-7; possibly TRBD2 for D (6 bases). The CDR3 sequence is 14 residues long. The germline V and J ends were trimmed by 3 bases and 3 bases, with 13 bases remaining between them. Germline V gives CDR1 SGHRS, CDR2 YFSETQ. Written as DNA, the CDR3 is TGCGCCAGCAGCTCTATTAAGGGAGGCTACGAGCAGTACTTC. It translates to CASSSIKGGYEQYF.

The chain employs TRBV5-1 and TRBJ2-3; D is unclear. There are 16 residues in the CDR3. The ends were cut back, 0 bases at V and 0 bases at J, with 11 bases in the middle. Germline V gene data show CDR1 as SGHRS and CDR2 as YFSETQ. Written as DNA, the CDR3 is TGCGCCAGCAGCTTGGATCTAGGTCTAAGCACAGATACGCAGTATTTT. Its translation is CASSLDLGLSTDTQYF.

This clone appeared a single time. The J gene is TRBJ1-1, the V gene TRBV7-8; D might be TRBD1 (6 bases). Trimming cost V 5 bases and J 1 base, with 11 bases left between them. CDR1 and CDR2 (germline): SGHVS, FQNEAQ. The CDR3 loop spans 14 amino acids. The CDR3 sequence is CASSLRGWNTEAFF. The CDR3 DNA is TGTGCCAGCAGCCTTAGGGGGTGGAACACTGAAGCTTTCTTT.

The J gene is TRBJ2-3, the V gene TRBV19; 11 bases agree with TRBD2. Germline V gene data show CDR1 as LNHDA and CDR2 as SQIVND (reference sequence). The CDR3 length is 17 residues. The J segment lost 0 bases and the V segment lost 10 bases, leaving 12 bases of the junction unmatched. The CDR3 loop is CATAGTSGYSSTDTQYF. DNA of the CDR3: TGTGCCACCGCGGGGACTAGCGGATACTCTAGCACAGATACGCAGTATTTT. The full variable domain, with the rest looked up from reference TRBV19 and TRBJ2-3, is DGGITQSPKYLFRKEGQNVTLSCEQNLNHDAMYWYRQDPGQGLRLIYYSQIVNDFQKGDIAEGYSVSREKKESFPLTVTSAQKNPTAFYLCATAGTSGYSSTDTQYFGPGTRLTVL.

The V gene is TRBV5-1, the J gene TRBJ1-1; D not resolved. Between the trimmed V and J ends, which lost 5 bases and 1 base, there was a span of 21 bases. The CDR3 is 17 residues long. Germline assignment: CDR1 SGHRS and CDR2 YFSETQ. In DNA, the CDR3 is TGCGCCAGCAGATCTCAAATCGGTCGGGTCCAGAACACTGAAGCTTTCTTT. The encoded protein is CASRSQIGRVQNTEAFF.

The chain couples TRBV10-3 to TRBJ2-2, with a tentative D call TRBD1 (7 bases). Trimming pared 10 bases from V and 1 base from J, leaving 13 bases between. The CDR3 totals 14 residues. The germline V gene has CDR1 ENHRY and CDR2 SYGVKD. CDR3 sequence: CASAGQLNTGELFF. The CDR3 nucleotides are TGTGCCAGCGCGGGACAGTTGAACACCGGGGAGCTGTTTTTT.

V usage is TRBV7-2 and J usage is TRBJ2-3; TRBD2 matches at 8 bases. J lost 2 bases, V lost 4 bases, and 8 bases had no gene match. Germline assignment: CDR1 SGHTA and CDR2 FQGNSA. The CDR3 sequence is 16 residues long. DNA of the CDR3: TGTGCCAGCAGCTCCGCTACTAGCGGACTCACAGATACGCAGTATTTT. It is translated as CASSSATSGLTDTQYF.

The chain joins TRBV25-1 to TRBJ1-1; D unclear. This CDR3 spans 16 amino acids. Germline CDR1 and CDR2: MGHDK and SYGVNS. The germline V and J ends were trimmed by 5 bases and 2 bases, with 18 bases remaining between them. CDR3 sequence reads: CASSPRTTGKNTEAFF. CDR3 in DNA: TGTGCCAGCAGTCCCAGGACGACGGGGAAAAACACTGAAGCTTTCTTT.

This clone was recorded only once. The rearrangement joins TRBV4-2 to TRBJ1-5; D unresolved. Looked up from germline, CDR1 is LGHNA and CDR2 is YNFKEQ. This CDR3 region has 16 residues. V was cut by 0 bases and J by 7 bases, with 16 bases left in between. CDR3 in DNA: TGTGCCAGCAGCCAAGATTTGTGGGGAACGGGGCAGCCCCAGCATTTT. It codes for CASSQDLWGTGQPQHF.

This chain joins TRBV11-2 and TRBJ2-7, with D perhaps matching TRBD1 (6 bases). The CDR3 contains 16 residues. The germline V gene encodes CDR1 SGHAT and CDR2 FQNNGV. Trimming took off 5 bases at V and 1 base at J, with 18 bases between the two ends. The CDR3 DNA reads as TGTGCCAGCAGCGTCCACCGGGACATTAGTTCCTACGAGCAGTACTTC. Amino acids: CASSVHRDISSYEQYF.